This TCR beta chain appears in the sequencing data of a study of OX40 agonist ivuxolimab in advanced cancers. Study at large: Patients were infused with ivuxolimab every 2 weeks at 0.01 to 10 mg/kg.

CDR3 size: 15 residues. V lost 4 bases to trimming and J lost 4 bases; unmatched junction nucleotides: 6. From germline, CDR1 is MNHNY and CDR2 SVGAGI (reference sequence). Details on this clone: The antigen is not known.

Study-level points and caveats: CD4+ T cells averaged fewer expanded clones than CD8+ T cells.

Sequenced by immunoSEQ multiplex PCR; TCRdb stores in-frame clones only, minus some. The table shows about 68,000 clones, with about 90% occurring only once. A history of autoimmune disease or systemic immunosuppression excluded patients. The TCR was taken from an adult with an advanced solid tumor such as melanoma, head and neck, liver or kidney cancer. The genes are TRBV6-6 and TRBJ2-5, with 10 bases that match TRBD1. The material sequenced was CD4+ or CD8+ T cells sorted from blood, taken in a trial of the OX40 agonist ivuxolimab. The CDR3 bases are TGTGCCAGCAGTTGGACCGGGACAGGGGTAGAGACCCAGTACTTC. Translating it yields CASSWTGTGVETQYF.